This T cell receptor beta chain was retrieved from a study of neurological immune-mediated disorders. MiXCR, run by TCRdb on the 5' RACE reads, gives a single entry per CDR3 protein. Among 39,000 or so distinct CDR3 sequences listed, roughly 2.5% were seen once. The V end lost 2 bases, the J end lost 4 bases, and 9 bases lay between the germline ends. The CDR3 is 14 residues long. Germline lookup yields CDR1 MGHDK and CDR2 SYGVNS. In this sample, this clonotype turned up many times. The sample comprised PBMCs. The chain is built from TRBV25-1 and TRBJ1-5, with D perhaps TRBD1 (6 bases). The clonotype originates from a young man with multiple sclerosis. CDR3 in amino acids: CASSETGWNQPQHF. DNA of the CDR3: TGTGCCAGCAGTGAAACAGGGTGGAATCAGCCCCAGCATTTT.